This TCR beta chain was observed in a study of T cell repertoires in cytomegalovirus infection. TCRdb recomputed calls from the reads with MiXCR, one row per CDR3 protein. The table has 150,000 to 200,000 distinct CDR3 sequences, roughly 9.8% seen once. Germline loops: CDR1 WSHSY, CDR2 SAAADI. CDR3 length: 13 residues. Trimming left V 10 bases short and J 5 bases short, with 16 bases between. Findings of the study overall: The response measured ex vivo was dominated by TCR beta clonotypes (HLA-C-restricted and CMV-specific). People with CMV and the relevant HLA were identified by cumulative public TCR beta family frequency.

Worth noting for this clonotype: What it binds is unknown.

The TCR comes from a human donor in good health (CMV status not recorded). Some clones in this sample may be carry-over from other donors' samples. The chain uses TRBV10-2 and TRBJ2-3; D is perhaps TRBD1 or TRBD2 (5 bases each). The sequenced material came from PBMCs. CDR3 sequence reads: CATSGRGIDTQYF. In DNA, the CDR3 is TGCGCCACTTCGGGACGAGGAATAGATACGCAGTATTTT.